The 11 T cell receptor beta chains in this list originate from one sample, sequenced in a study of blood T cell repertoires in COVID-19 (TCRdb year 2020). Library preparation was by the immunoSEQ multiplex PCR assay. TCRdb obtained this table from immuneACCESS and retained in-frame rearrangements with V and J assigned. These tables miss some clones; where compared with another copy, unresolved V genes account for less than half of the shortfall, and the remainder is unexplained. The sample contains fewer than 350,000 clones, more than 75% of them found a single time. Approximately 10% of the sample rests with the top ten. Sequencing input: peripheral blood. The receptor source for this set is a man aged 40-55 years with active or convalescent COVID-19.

For the CDR3, the DNA is TGTGCCAGCAGCTTGGGGGTCCAGCGGGAGGTCAATGAGCAGTTCTTC. Translating it yields CASSLGVQREVNEQFF. This chain connects TRBV5-5 to TRBJ2-1; TRBD2 agrees at 9 bases. The V gene end was trimmed by 0 bases and the J gene end by 6 bases; junction bases not matched to a gene: 7. This CDR3 contains 16 residues. CDR1 and CDR2 from the germline V gene are SGHKS and YYEKEE (reference sequence).

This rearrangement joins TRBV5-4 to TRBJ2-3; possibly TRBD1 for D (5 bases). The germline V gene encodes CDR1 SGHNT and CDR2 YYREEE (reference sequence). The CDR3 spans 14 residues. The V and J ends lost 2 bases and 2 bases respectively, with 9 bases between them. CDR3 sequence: CASSLGVLTDTQYF. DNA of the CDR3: TGTGCCAGCAGCTTAGGGGTCCTCACAGATACGCAGTATTTT.

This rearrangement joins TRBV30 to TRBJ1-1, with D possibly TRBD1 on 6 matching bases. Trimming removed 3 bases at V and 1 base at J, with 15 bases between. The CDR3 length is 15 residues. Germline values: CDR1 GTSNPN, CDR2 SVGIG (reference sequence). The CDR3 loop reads CAWRVDGRGNTEAFF. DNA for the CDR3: TGTGCCTGGAGAGTCGACGGCAGGGGGAACACTGAAGCTTTCTTT.

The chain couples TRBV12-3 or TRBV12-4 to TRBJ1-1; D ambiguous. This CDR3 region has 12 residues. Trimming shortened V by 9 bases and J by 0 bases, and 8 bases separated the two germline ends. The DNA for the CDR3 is TGTGCCAGTGTCCCCATGAACACTGAAGCTTTCTTT. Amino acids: CASVPMNTEAFF.

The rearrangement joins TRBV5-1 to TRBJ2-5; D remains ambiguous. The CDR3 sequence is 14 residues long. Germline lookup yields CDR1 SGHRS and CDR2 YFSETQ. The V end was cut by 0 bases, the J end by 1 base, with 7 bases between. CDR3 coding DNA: TGCGCCAGCAGCTTGGCCCGGGTCCAAGAGACCCAGTACTTC. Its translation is CASSLARVQETQYF. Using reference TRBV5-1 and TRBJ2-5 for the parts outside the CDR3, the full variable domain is KAGVTQTPRYLIKTRGQQVTLSCSPISGHRSVSWYQQTPGQGLQFLFEYFSETQRNKGNFPGRFSGRQFSNSRSEMNVSTLELGDSALYLCASSLARVQETQYFGPGTRLLVL.

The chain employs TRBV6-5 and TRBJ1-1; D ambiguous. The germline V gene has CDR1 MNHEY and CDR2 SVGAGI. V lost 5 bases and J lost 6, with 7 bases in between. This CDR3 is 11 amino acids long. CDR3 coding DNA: TGTGCCAGCAGTCCTCCCGCTGAAGCTTTCTTT. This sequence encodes CASSPPAEAFF.

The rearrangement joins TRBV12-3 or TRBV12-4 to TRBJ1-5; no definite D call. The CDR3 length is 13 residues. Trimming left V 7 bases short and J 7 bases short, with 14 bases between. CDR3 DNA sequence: TGTGCCAGCACCCCTCAATTTGAGCAGCCCCAGCATTTT. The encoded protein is CASTPQFEQPQHF.

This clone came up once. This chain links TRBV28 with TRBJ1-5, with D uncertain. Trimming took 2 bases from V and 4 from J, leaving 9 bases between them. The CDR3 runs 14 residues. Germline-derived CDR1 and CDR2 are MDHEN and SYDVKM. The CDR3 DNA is TGTGCCAGCAGTTTAGGCAGGCCGAATCAGCCCCAGCATTTT. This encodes CASSLGRPNQPQHF.

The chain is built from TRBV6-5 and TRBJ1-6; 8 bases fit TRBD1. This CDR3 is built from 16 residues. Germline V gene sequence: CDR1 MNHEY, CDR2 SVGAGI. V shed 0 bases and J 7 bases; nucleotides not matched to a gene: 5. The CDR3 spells CASSYSTTGGNSPLHF. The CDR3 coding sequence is TGTGCCAGCAGTTACTCAACCACAGGGGGAAATTCACCCCTCCACTTT.

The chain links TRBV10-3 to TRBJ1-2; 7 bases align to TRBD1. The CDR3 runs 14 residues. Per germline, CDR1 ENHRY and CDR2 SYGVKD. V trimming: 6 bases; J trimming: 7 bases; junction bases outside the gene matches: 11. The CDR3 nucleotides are TGTGCCATCAGCCAAGACAGGGCCACAACTGGCTACACCTTC. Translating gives CAISQDRATTGYTF.

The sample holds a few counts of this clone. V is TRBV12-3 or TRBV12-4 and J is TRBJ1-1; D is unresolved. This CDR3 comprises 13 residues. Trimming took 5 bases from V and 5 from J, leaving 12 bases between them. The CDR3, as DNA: TGTGCCAGCAGTCAGACTGTACTAACTGAAGCTTTCTTT. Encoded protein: CASSQTVLTEAFF.